This passage covers 15 T cell receptor beta chains from one sample sequenced in a study of T cell responses to AZD1222 COVID-19 vaccine. Sequenced by immunoSEQ multiplex PCR; TCRdb stores in-frame clones only, minus some. The data contain roughly 130,000 clones, around 89% of them seen just once; the ten biggest clones take up approximately 3.1%. The sequencing used peripheral blood, collected on day 0 of AZD1222 vaccination. The source is an adult in good health.

In DNA form, the CDR3 reads TGTGCCAGCAGCAACAAGGGGATGACAGGACGGCATCAGCCCCAGCATTTT. Protein product: CASSNKGMTGRHQPQHF. The chain employs TRBV5-6 and TRBJ1-5, with D perhaps TRBD1 (6 bases). Trimming removed 4 bases at V and 5 bases at J, with 22 bases between. CDR1 and CDR2 (germline): SGHDT, YYEEEE. The CDR3 extends over 17 amino acids.

In regard to this clone: At one boundary the junction diverges from the germline segment, which might be a read error. The rearrangement links TRBV3-1 (or the pseudogene TRBV3-2) to TRBJ2-3, with D unclear. Germline V gene sequence: CDR1 LGHDT, CDR2 YNNKEL (reference sequence). CDR3 length equals 14 residues. The CDR3 DNA reads TGTGCCAGCACCCAATACCCCGGCACAGATACGCAGTATTTT. This translates into CASTQYPGTDTQYF.

The V gene is TRBV20-1, the J gene TRBJ1-6; D perhaps matches TRBD1 (5 bases). The germline gives CDR1 DFQATT, CDR2 SNEGSKA (reference sequence). CDR3 length: 11 amino acids. V was clipped by 7 bases and J by 10 bases, with 11 bases between them. Here the CDR3 reads CSGGEGSPLHF. The CDR3 coding sequence is TGCAGTGGGGGGGAGGGATCACCCCTCCACTTT.

J is TRBJ1-5 and V is TRBV24-1, with D maybe TRBD1 (6 bases). There are 14 residues in the CDR3. CDR1 and CDR2 (germline): KGHDR, SFDVKD. V lost 9 bases and J 3 bases, leaving 14 bases between the germline ends. Written as DNA, the CDR3 is TGTGCCACCGCTGAGGGGGGATTCAATCAGCCCCAGCATTTT. Translating it yields CATAEGGFNQPQHF.

The V call is TRBV7-3, the J call TRBJ1-3; the D gene is possibly TRBD1 (5 bases). CDR3 size: 13 residues. Trimming left V 5 bases short and J 4 bases short, with 9 bases between. Germline lookup yields CDR1 SGHTA and CDR2 FQGTGA. CDR3: CASSPGPGNTIYF. The CDR3 region has the DNA TGTGCCAGCAGCCCGGGACCCGGAAACACCATATATTTT.

V usage is TRBV27 and J usage is TRBJ1-1; D is uncertain. CDR1 is MNHEY, CDR2 SMNVEV, per germline (reference sequence). V was clipped by 3 bases and J by 1 base, with 9 bases between them. This CDR3 is 14 amino acids long. CDR3 sequence reads: CASSFLDRNTEAFF. Here the CDR3 DNA reads TGTGCCAGCAGTTTCCTCGATAGGAACACTGAAGCTTTCTTT.

The chain joins TRBV6-5 to TRBJ1-1; D is ambiguous. The germline V and J ends were trimmed by 10 bases and 5 bases, with 14 bases remaining between them. This CDR3 region has 12 residues. Germline CDR1 is MNHEY and CDR2 is SVGAGI. This CDR3 reads CATSSGGTEAFF. In DNA form, the CDR3 reads TGTGCCACCTCTTCGGGAGGGACTGAAGCTTTCTTT.

Notes on this clone: The sample contains more than one DNA sequence encoding this CDR3. The rearrangement links TRBV5-1 to TRBJ1-3; D is undetermined. The germline V gene encodes CDR1 SGHRS and CDR2 YFSETQ. The CDR3 loop spans 15 amino acids. Trimming removed 0 bases at V and 0 bases at J, with 7 bases between. The CDR3 nucleotides read TGCGCCAGCAGCTTGGCGGCAGGCTCTGGAAACACCATATATTTT. This gives the protein CASSLAAGSGNTIYF.

The chain links TRBV3-1 (or the pseudogene TRBV3-2) to TRBJ1-3; D is ambiguous. With 4 bases removed from V and 6 bases from J, the gap between germline ends came to 10 bases. CDR3 length: 13 amino acids. Germline V gene data show CDR1 as LGHDT and CDR2 as YNNKEL (reference sequence). The CDR3 DNA sequence: TGTGCCAGCAGCCGTACGGACGTAAACACCATATATTTT. This encodes CASSRTDVNTIYF.

In this sample, this clone turned up a few times. V is TRBV7-2 and J is TRBJ1-2; 9 bases map to TRBD1. The CDR3 sequence is 16 residues long. J lost 4 bases, V lost 1 base, and 7 bases had no gene match. Germline values: CDR1 SGHTA, CDR2 FQGNSA. This chain's CDR3 is CASSLGSTGGAYGYTF. The DNA of the CDR3 is TGTGCCAGCAGCTTAGGGAGCACAGGGGGCGCCTATGGCTACACCTTC.

This chain joins TRBV28 and TRBJ1-2, with TRBD1 matching over 7 bases. The CDR3 loop spans 15 amino acids. CDR1 and CDR2 from the germline V gene are MDHEN and SYDVKM. The V gene end was trimmed by 4 bases and the J gene end by 2 bases; junction bases not matched to a gene: 7. In nucleotides, the CDR3 is TGTGCCAGCAGTTCGGTCAGGGGGGCAAACTATGGCTACACCTTC. As protein: CASSSVRGANYGYTF.

The rearrangement links TRBV5-8 to TRBJ2-3; D gene unclear. V lost 1 base and J 6 bases, leaving 3 bases between the germline ends. This CDR3 region has 11 residues. Germline V gene sequence: CDR1 SGHTS, CDR2 YDEGEE. DNA for the CDR3: TGTGCCAGCAGCTTGAGGGATACGCAGTATTTT. This codes for CASSLRDTQYF.

The chain is built from TRBV20-1 and TRBJ1-2, with 8 bases identical to TRBD1. Germline V CDR1 and CDR2: DFQATT, SNEGSKA (reference sequence). There are 14 residues in the CDR3. V lost 3 bases, J lost 4 bases, and 7 bases stayed unmatched. CDR3 in DNA: TGCAGTGCTAGTAGATCAGGGGGCCCCTATGGCTACACCTTC. Its protein product is CSASRSGGPYGYTF.

This chain links TRBV2 with TRBJ2-7; D not certain. CDR3 length: 12 residues. Trimming removed 11 bases at V and 3 bases at J, with 14 bases between. The germline gives CDR1 SNHLY, CDR2 FYNNEI. The CDR3 sequence is CACGSEVYEQYF. DNA for the CDR3: TGTGCCTGCGGTAGTGAGGTCTACGAGCAGTACTTC. Together with reference TRBV2 and TRBJ2-7, the CDR3 gives the full variable domain: EPEVTQTPSHQVTQMGQEVILRCVPISNHLYFYWYRQILGQKVEFLVSFYNNEISEKSEIFDDQFSVERPDGSNFTLKIRSTKLEDSAMYFCACGSEVYEQYFGPGTRLTVT.

This clone has just a few counts. V is TRBV5-6 and J is TRBJ1-2; D might be TRBD1 (5 bases). Germline V gives CDR1 SGHDT, CDR2 YYEEEE. This CDR3 is built from 14 residues. V gave up 4 bases and J gave up 2 bases, with 12 bases separating them. CDR3 loop: CASSPQGGNYGYTF. The CDR3, as DNA: TGTGCCAGCAGCCCCCAGGGTGGAAACTATGGCTACACCTTC.